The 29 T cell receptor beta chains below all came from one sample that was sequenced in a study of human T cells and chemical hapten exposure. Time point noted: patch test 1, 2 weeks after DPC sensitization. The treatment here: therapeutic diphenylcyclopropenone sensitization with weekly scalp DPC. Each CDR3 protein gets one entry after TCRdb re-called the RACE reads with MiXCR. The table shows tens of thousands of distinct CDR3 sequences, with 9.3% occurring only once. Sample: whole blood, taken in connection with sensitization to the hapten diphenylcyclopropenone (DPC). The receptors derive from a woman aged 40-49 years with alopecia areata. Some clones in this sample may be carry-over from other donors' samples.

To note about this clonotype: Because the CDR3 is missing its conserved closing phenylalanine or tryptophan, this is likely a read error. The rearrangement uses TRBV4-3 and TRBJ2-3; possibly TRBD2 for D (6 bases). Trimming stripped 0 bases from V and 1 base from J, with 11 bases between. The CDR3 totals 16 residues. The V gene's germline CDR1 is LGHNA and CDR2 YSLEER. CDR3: CASSQESGDRTDTQYS. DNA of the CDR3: TGCGCCAGCAGCCAAGAGTCGGGGGACCGCACAGATACGCAGTATTCT.

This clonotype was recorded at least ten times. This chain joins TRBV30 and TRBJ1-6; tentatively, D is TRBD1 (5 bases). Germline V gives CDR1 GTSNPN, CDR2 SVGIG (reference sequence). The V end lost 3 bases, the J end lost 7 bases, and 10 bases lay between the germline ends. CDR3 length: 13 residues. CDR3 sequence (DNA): TGTGCCTGGAGGGGGCACTTCAATTCACCCCTCCACTTT. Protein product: CAWRGHFNSPLHF.

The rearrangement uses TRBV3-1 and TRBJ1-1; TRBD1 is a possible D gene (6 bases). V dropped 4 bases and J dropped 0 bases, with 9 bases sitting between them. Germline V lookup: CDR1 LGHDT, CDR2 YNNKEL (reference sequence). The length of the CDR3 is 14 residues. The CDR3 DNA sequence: TGTGCCAGCAGCCCCGGGACACTGAACACTGAAGCTTTCTTT. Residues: CASSPGTLNTEAFF.

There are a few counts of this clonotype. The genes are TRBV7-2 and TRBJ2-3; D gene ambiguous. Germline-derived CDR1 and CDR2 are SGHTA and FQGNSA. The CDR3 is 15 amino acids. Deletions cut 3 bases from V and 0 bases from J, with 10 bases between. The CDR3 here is CASSFYGRSTDTQYF. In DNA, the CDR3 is TGTGCCAGCAGCTTCTACGGACGAAGCACAGATACGCAGTATTTT.

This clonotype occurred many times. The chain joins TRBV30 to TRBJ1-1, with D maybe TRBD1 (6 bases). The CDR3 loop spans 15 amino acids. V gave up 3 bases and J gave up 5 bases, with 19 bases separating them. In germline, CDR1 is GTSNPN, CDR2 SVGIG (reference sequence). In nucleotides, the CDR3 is TGTGCCTGGAGCACCGGCGGGCCCAGGGGTACTGAAGCTTTCTTT. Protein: CAWSTGGPRGTEAFF.

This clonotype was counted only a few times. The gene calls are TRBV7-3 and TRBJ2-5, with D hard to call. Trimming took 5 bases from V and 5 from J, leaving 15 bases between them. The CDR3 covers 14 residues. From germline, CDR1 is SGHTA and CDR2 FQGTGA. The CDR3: CASSPTRREETQYF. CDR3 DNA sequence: TGTGCCAGCAGCCCGACCCGCCGCGAGGAGACCCAGTACTTC.

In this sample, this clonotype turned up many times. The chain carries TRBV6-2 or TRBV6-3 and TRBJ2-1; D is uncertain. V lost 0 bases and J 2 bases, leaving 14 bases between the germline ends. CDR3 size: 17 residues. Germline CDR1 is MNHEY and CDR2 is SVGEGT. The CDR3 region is CASSYSSYGVTYNEQFF. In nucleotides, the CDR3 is TGTGCCAGCAGTTACTCTTCGTACGGTGTCACCTACAATGAGCAGTTCTTC.

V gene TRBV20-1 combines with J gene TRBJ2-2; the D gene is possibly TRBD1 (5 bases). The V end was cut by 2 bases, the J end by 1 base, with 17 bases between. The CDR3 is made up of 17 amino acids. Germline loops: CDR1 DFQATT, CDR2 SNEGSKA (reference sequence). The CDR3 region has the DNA TGCAGTGCTAGACGAGCCGGCAGGGTGGGGAACACCGGGGAGCTGTTTTTT. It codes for CSARRAGRVGNTGELFF.

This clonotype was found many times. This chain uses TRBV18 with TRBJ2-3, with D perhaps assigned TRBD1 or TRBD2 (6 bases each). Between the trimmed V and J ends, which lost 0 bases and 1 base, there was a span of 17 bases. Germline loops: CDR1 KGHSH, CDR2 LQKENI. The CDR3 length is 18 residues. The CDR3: CASSPPGPLGGRTDTQYF. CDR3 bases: TGTGCCAGCTCACCACCTGGGCCCCTCGGGGGCCGCACAGATACGCAGTATTTT.

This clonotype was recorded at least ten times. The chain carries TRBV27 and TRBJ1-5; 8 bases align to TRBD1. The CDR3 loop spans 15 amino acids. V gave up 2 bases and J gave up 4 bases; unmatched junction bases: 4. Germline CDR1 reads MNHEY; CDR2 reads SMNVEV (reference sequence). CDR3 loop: CASSLVQGANQPQHF. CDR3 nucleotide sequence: TGTGCCAGCAGTTTAGTTCAGGGGGCGAATCAGCCCCAGCATTTT.

CDR3 residues: CASSLGDRSTDTQYF. CDR3 in DNA: TGTGCCAGCAGCTTAGGCGACAGGAGCACAGATACGCAGTATTTT. The chain is built from TRBV7-6 and TRBJ2-3; D is perhaps TRBD1 (6 bases). Trimming stripped 1 base from V and 0 bases from J, with 8 bases between. This CDR3 is built from 15 residues. CDR1 is SGHVS, CDR2 FNYEAQ, per germline. Using reference TRBV7-6 and TRBJ2-3 for the parts outside the CDR3, the full variable domain is GAGVSQSPRYKVTKRGQDVALRCDPISGHVSLYWYRQALGQGPEFLTYFNYEAQQDKSGLPNDRFSAERPEGSISTLTIQRTEQRDSAMYRCASSLGDRSTDTQYFGPGTRLTVL.

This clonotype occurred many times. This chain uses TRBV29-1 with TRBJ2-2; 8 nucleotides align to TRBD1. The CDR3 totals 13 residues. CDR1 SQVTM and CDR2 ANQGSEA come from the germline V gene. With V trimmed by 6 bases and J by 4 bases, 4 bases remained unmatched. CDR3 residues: CSVRTGTTGELFF. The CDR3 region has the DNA TGCAGCGTGAGGACAGGGACCACCGGGGAGCTGTTTTTT.

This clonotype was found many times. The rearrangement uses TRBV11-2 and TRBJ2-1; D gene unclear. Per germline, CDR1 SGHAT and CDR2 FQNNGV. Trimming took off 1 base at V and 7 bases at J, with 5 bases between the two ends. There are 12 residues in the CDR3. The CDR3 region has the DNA TGTGCCAGCAGCTTAGTACAGAATGAGCAGTTCTTC. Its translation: CASSLVQNEQFF. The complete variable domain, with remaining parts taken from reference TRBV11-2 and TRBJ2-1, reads EAGVAQSPRYKIIEKRQSVAFWCNPISGHATLYWYQQILGQGPKLLIQFQNNGVVDDSQLPKDRFSAERLKGVDSTLKIQPAKLEDSAVYLCASSLVQNEQFFGPGTRLTVL.

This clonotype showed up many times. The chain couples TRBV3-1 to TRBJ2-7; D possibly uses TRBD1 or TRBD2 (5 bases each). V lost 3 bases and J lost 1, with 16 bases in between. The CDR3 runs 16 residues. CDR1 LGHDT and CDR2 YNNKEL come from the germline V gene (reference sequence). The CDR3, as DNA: TGTGCCAGCAGCCAGGGCGCCGGGACCGTATCCTACGAGCAGTACTTC. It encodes CASSQGAGTVSYEQYF.

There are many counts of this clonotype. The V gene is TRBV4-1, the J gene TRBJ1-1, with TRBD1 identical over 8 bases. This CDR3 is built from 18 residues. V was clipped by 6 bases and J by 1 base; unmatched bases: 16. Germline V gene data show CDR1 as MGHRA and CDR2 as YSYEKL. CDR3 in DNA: TGCGCCAGCAGGGACCCGGGGGCAGGGGGCTTGAGGAACACTGAAGCTTTCTTT. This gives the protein CASRDPGAGGLRNTEAFF.

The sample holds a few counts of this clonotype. As DNA, the CDR3 is TGTGCCAGCAGCCAAGAGCCGAACACCATATATTTT. Its translation: CASSQEPNTIYF. The chain recombines TRBV3-1 with TRBJ1-3; the D is unclear. Trimming shortened V by 0 bases and J by 7 bases, and 4 bases separated the two germline ends. The CDR3 has 12 amino acids. Germline CDR1 and CDR2: LGHDT and YNNKEL (reference sequence).

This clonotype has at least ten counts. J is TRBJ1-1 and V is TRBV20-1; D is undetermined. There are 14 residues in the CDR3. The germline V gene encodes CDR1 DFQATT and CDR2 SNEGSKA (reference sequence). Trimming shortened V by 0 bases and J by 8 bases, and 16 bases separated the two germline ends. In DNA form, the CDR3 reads TGCAGTGCTAGAGATTCTGTAGGGAGGAACGAAGCTTTCTTT. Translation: CSARDSVGRNEAFF.

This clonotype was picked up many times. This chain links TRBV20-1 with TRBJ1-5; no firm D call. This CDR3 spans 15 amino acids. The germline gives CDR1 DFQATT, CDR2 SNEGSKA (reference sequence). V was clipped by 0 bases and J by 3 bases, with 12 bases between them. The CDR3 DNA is TGCAGTGCTAGAGATCCGGGCAGTCTCAATCAGCCCCAGCATTTT. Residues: CSARDPGSLNQPQHF.

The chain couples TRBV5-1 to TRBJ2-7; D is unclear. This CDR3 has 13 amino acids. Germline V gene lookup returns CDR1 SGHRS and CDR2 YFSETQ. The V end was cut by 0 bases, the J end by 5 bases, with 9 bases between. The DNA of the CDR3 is TGCGCCAGCAGCTTGGGTCCCTTTGACGAGCAGTACTTC. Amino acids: CASSLGPFDEQYF.

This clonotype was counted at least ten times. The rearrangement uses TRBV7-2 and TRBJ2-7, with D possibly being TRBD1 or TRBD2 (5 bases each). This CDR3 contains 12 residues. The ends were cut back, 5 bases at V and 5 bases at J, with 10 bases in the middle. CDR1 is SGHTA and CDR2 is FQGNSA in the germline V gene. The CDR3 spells CASSPRGHEQYF. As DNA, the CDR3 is TGTGCCAGCAGCCCCCGGGGCCACGAGCAGTACTTC.

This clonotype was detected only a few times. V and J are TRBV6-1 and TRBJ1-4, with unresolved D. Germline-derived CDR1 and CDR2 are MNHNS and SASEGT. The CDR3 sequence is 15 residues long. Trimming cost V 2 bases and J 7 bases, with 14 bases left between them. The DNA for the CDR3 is TGTGCCAGCAGTGAATCGGCGTCACGGGGTGAAAAACTGTTTTTT. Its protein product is CASSESASRGEKLFF.

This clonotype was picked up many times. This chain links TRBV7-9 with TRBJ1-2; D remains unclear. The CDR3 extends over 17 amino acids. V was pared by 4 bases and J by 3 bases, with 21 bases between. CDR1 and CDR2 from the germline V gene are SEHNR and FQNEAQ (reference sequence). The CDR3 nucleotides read TGTGCCAGCAGCTCAAGGGAGGTTCAGGCCGGCCACTATGGCTACACCTTC. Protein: CASSSREVQAGHYGYTF.

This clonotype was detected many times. The CDR3 spells CASSLGQISGNTIYF. In nucleotides, the CDR3 is TGTGCCAGCAGCTTGGGACAGATCTCTGGAAACACCATATATTTT. V and J are TRBV7-2 and TRBJ1-3; 7 bases are a match to TRBD1. Per germline, CDR1 SGHTA and CDR2 FQGNSA. CDR3 length: 15 amino acids. Unmatched junction bases numbered 2, after V lost 3 bases and J lost 0 bases.

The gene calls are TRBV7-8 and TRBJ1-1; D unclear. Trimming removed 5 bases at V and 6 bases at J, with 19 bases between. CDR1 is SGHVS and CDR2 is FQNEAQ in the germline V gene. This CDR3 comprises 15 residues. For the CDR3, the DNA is TGTGCCAGCAGCCCCTGGACGGGCGGGATGTCTGAAGCTTTCTTT. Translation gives CASSPWTGGMSEAFF.

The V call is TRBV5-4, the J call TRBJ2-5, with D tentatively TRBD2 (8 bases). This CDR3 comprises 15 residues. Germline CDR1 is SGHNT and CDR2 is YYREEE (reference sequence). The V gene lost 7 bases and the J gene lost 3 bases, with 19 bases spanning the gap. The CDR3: CASSGRGPVKETQYF. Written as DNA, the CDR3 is TGTGCCAGCTCCGGGAGGGGGCCGGTAAAAGAGACCCAGTACTTC.

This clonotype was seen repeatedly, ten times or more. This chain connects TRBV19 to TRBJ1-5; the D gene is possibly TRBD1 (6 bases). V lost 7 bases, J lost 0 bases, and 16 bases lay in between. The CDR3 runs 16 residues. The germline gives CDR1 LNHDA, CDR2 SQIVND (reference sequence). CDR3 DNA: TGTGCCAGTATACCGGGGGCAGGGGATAGCAATCAGCCCCAGCATTTT. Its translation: CASIPGAGDSNQPQHF.

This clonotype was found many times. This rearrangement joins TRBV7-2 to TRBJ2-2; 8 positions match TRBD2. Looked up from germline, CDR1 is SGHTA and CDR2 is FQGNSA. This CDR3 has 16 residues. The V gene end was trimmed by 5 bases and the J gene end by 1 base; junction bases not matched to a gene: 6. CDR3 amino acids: CASSPSGGRNTGELFF. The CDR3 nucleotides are TGTGCCAGCAGCCCGTCGGGGGGGCGGAACACCGGGGAGCTGTTTTTT.

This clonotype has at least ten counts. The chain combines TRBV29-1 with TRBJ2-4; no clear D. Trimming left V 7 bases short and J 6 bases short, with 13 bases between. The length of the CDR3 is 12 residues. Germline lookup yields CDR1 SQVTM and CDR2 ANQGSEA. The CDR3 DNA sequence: TGCAGCGGGGCCCAGGACGGAAACATTCAGTACTTC. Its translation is CSGAQDGNIQYF.

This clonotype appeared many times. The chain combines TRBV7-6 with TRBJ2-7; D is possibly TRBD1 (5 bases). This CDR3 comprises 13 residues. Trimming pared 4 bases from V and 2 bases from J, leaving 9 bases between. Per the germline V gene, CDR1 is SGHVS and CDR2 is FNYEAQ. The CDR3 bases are TGTGCCAGCAGCTGGGGCAGGACCTACGAGCAGTACTTC. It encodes CASSWGRTYEQYF.